One T cell receptor beta chain is described in this entry. Its antigen is not identified. This sample was included in a study of OX40 agonist ivuxolimab in advanced cancers. Study as a whole: Patients treated during dose escalation were battling hepatocellular carcinoma, melanoma, renal cell or head and neck cancer. The study's findings and limits: CD8+ T cells averaged more expanded clones than CD4+.

Only in-frame clones appear in the TCRdb table, and some are missing; sequencing was by immunoSEQ multiplex PCR. Among 60,000 to 90,000 clones listed, about 87% were seen once. Sequencing used CD4+ or CD8+ T cells sorted from blood, obtained in a trial of the OX40 agonist ivuxolimab. The clonotype comes from an adult with an advanced solid tumor such as melanoma, head and neck, liver or kidney cancer.

The CDR3 sequence is CASSLSGRGNQPQHF. The CDR3 coding sequence is TGTGCCAGCAGCTTATCTGGGAGAGGCAATCAGCCCCAGCATTTT. The J gene is TRBJ1-5, the V gene TRBV7-2; no firm D call. Trimming removed 2 bases from V and 2 bases from J, with 10 bases in between. This CDR3 spans 15 amino acids. Germline V gene lookup returns CDR1 SGHTA and CDR2 FQGNSA.